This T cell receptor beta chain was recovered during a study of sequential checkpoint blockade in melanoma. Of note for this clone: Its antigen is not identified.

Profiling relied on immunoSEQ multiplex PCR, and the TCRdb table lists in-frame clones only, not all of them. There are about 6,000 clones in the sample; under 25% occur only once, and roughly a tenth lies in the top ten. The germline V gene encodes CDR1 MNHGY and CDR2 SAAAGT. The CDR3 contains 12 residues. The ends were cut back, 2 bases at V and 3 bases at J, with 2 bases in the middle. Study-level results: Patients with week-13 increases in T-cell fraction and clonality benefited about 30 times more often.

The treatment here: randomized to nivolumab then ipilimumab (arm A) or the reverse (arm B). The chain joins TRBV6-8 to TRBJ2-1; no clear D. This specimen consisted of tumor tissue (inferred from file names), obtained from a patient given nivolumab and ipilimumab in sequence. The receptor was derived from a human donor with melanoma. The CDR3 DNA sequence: TGTGCCAGCAGTTACATCTACAATGAGCAGTTCTTC. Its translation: CASSYIYNEQFF.